The source of this T cell receptor (beta chain) is a study of CD8 T cells in ankylosing spondylitis. Findings and limits, study-wide: Disease-linked clones were found to be CD8+ and relatively rare in peripheral blood.

Only a few counts were recorded for this clonotype. Its specificity is unknown. TCRdb itself ran the 5' RACE reads through MiXCR, one entry per CDR3 protein. The data hold 150,000 to 200,000 distinct CDR3 sequences, with around 17% observed a single time. The sample taken for sequencing was blood, either unsorted or a sorted T cell fraction (not recorded which). The origin of this receptor is a male donor with ankylosing spondylitis or in good health (not recorded which).

The CDR3 loop is CASSYSNLRGITLGGTDTQYF. The CDR3 DNA follows: TGTGCCAGCAGTTACTCGAATCTGCGCGGGATAACACTGGGGGGCACAGATACGCAGTATTTT. The gene calls are TRBV6-2 or TRBV6-3 and TRBJ2-3, with a possible D match to TRBD2 (6 bases). The germline V gene encodes CDR1 MNHEY and CDR2 SVGEGT. The CDR3 runs to 21 residues. Trimming cost V 0 bases and J 1 base, with 26 bases left between them.